This T cell receptor (beta chain) was recovered during a study of blood T cell repertoires in COVID-19 (dated by TCRdb to 2018 to 2020). With regard to the full study: Collaborator samples came from the United States, Italy and Spain and covered acute and convalescent phases of COVID-19. Where HLA class I and class II types were available, the types were taken from metadata supplied by the sample provider, not from assay-based typing. The prospective study material was composed of cDNA or gDNA derived from T cells, B-cell-depleted T cells, or PBMCs. The repertoires were released in a freely available public database meant as a resource for research on the immune response to SARS-CoV-2. Nearly every sample came with metadata listing a de-identified subject ID, COVID-19 status, age in years and sex. Deeply sampled blood TCRbeta repertoires from subjects exposed to, actively infected with, or recovered from COVID-19 were included in the dataset. Samples were obtained from the ongoing ImmuneRACE study (first 160 participants) and from 950 to 1,500 subjects provided by 6 global collaborators. Overall study results and their limits: The quantity of clinical and demographic metadata differed by source and by participant and was supplied without curation.

Samples from volunteer blood donors who had recovered from COVID-19 were contributed by a second Seattle source. Collaborating institutions collected whole blood in K2EDTA tubes following their own protocols. For TCRbeta analysis, collaborators shipped samples as frozen whole blood, isolated PBMCs, or DNA extracted from either of those sample types. The immunoSEQ Assay, a bias-controlled multiplex PCR, was used to amplify TCRbeta CDR3 regions from genomic DNA. The paper's processing steps were these. The number of nucleated cells in each sample was estimated from the amplification of reference gene primers within the assay. To quantify the absolute abundance of each unique TCRbeta CDR3 rearrangement, sequence reads were collapsed and filtered. For each sample, productive Simpson clonality was calculated as the square root of Simpson's diversity index over productive rearrangements. TCRdb provides this immuneACCESS table in a form limited to in-frame rearrangements. Some clones are lacking; in checked studies, under half of them reflect an unresolved V gene, and why the rest are absent is not known. That table furnishes V, J and clone size, whereas the DNA furnished D and trimming. Present in this sample are 270,000 or so clones, 75% to 90% of which were seen just once. The ten largest make up 0.94% of the sample.

Concerning this clone: Its antigen target is currently unknown. No clone much larger than this one lies a single base away; base qualities are absent.

From the germline V gene (reference sequence), CDR1 is GTSNPN and CDR2 is SVGIG. The CDR3 contains 14 residues, cysteine and phenylalanine counted. CDR3 DNA only is kept here, 42 bases in frame from base 1. V is reduced by 2 bases and J by 1 base, leaving a spacing of 10 bases between them. The chain is assembled from TRBV30 and TRBJ2-3; the D gene is perhaps TRBD1, from 5 matching bases. The TCR was taken from a woman in her thirties or forties who had recovered from COVID-19. Sample: peripheral blood. The CDR3 in this case is CAWSWGGGTDTQYF. DNA sequence: TGTGCCTGGAGTTGGGGCGGAGGCACAGATACGCAGTATTTT.